Given below is one TCR beta chain in context. Its antigen is still unknown. Everyone who donated was a Caucasian adult who lived in Nashville, Tennessee. The sample is drawn from a study of shared clonotypes between healthy human individuals. V was cut by 0 bases and J by 8 bases, with 8 bases left in between. Germline lookup yields CDR1 LNHNV and CDR2 YYDKDF (reference sequence). This CDR3 has 13 amino acids. Study-level results: Among donors, sharing of clonotypes was expected to be affected by sequencing depth.

Across several immunoSEQ plates, the genomic DNA of each subset was split evenly. Sequenced by immunoSEQ multiplex PCR; TCRdb stores in-frame clones only, minus some. Of 2 million to 2.5 million clones listed, 85% to 95% were seen once; the top ten hold approximately 0.4%. The genes are TRBV15 and TRBJ2-1; D call uncertain. This clonotype originated in a man aged 18 to 30 in good health. Some clones in this sample may be carry-over from other donors' samples. Material for sequencing was naive CD4+ T cells from PBMCs. Subset noted: CD45RA+ positively selected. The CDR3 region has the DNA TGTGCCACCAGCAGAGATAGTTATTATGAGCAGTTCTTC. Translation: CATSRDSYYEQFF.